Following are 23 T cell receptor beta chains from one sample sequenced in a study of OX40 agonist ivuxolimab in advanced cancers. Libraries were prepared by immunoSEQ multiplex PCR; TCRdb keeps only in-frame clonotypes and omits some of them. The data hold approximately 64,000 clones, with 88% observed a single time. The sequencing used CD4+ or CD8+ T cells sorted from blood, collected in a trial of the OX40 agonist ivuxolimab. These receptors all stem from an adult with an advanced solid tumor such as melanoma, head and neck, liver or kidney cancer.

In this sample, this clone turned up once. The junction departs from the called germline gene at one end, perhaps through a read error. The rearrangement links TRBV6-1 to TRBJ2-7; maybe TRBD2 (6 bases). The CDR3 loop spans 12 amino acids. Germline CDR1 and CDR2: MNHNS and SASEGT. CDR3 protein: CASSYGTPERYF. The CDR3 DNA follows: TGTGCCAGCAGTTATGGGACTCCCGAGCGGTACTTC.

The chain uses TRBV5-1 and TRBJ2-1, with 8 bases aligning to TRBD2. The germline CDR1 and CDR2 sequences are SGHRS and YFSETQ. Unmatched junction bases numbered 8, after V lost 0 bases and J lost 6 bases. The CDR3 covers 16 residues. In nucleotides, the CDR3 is TGCGCCAGCAGCTTGGTGAGCGGGAGTAACGGCAATGAGCAGTTCTTC. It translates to CASSLVSGSNGNEQFF.

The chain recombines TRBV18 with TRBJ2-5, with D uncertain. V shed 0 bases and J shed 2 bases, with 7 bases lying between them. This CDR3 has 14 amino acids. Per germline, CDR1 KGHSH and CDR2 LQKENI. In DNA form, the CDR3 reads TGTGCCAGCTCACCACCTGGGGTACAAGAGACCCAGTACTTC. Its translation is CASSPPGVQETQYF.

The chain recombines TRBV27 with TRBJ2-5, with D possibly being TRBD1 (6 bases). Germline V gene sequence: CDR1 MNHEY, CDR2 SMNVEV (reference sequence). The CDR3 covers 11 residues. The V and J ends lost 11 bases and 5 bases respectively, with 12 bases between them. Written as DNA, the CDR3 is TGTGCCCCACAGGGTCGGGAGACCCAGTACTTC. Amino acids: CAPQGRETQYF.

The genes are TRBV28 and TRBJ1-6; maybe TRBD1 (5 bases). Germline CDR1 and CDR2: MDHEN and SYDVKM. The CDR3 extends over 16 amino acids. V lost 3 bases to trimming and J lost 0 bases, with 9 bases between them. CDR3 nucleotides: TGTGCCAGCAGTTTTCCAGGGAGCTCCTATAATTCACCCCTCCACTTT. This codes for CASSFPGSSYNSPLHF.

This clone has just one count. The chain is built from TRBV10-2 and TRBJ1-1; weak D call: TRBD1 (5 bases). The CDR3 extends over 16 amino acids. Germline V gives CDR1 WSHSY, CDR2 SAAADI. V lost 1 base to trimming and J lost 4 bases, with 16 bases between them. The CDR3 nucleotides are TGCGCCAGCAGTGAGTTAGGGGCAGCCGGAAGCACTGAAGCTTTCTTT. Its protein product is CASSELGAAGSTEAFF.

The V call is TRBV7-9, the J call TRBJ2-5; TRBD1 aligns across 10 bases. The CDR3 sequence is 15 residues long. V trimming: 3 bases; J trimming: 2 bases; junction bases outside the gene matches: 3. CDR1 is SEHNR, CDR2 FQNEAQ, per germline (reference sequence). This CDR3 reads CASSLRTGGQETQYF. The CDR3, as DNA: TGTGCCAGCAGCTTGCGGACAGGGGGACAAGAGACCCAGTACTTC.

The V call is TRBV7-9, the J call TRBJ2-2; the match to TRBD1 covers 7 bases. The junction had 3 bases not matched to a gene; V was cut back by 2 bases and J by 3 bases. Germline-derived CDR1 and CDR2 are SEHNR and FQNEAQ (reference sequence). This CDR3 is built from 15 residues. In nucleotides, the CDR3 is TGTGCCAGCAGCTTAAGGGACAGCGACACCGGGGAGCTGTTTTTT. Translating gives CASSLRDSDTGELFF.

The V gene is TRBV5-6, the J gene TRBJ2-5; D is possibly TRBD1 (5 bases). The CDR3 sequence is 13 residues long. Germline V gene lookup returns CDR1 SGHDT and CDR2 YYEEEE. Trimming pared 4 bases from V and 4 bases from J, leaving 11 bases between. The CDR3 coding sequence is TGTGCCAGCAGCGAGGTAGGGGCAGAGACCCAGTACTTC. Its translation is CASSEVGAETQYF.

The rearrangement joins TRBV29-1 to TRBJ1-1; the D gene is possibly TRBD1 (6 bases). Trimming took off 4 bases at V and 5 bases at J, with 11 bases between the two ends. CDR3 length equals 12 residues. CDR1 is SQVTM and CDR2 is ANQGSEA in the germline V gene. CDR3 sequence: CSVGWQGTEAFF. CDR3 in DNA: TGCAGCGTTGGTTGGCAGGGGACTGAAGCTTTCTTT.

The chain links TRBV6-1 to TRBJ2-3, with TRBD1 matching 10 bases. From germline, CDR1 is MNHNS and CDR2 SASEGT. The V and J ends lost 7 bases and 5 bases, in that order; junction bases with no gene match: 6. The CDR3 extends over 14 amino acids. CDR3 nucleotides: TGTGCCAGCATTTCGACAGGGGGCAAAGATACGCAGTATTTT. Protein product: CASISTGGKDTQYF.

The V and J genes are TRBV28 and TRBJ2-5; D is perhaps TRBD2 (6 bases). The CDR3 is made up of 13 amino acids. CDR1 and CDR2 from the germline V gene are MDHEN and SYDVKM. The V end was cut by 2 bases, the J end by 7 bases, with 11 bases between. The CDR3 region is CASSLGGGRTQYF. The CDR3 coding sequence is TGTGCCAGCAGTTTAGGCGGAGGGCGGACCCAGTACTTC. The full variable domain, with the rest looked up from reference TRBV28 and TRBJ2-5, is DVKVTQSSRYLVKRTGEKVFLECVQDMDHENMFWYRQDPGLGLRLIYFSYDVKMKEKGDIPEGYSVSREKKERFSLILESASTNQTSMYLCASSLGGGRTQYFGPGTRLLVL.

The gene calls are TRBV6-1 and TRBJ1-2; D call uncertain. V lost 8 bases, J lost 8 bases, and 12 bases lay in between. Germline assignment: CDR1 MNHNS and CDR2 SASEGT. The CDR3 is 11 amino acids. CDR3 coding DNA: TGTGCCAGCTTAAGCGGTAGCGGCTACACCTTC. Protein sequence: CASLSGSGYTF.

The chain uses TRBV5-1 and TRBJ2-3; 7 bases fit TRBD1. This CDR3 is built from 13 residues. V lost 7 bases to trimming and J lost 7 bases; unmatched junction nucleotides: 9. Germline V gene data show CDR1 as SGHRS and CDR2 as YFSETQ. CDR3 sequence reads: CASRDRGRHTQYF. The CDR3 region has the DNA TGCGCCAGCCGGGACAGAGGTCGGCATACGCAGTATTTT.

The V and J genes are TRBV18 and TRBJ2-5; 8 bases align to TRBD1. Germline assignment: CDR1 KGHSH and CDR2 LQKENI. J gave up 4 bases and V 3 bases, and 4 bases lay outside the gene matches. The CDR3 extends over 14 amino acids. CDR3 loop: CASSPRDRGETQYF. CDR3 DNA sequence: TGTGCCAGCTCACCTAGAGACAGGGGAGAGACCCAGTACTTC.

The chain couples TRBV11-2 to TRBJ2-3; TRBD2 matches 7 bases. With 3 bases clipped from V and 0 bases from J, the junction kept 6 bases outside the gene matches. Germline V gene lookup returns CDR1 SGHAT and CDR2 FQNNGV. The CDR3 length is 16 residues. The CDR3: CASSLSGTQSTDTQYF. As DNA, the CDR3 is TGTGCCAGCAGCTTGAGCGGGACCCAAAGCACAGATACGCAGTATTTT.

CDR3 sequence (DNA): TGTGCCAGCAGTGGACAGCCAGGGTTGGAGACCCAGTACTTC. This codes for CASSGQPGLETQYF. This rearrangement joins TRBV2 to TRBJ2-5, with D perhaps TRBD1 (5 bases). Germline V gene data show CDR1 as SNHLY and CDR2 as FYNNEI. V was cut by 4 bases and J by 5 bases, with 14 bases left in between. The CDR3 spans 14 residues.

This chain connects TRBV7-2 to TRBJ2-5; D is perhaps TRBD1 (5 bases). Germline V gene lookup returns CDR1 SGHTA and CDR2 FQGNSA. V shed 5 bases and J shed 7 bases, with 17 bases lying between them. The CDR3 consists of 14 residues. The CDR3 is CASSASSFQGTQYF. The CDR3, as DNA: TGTGCCAGCAGCGCTTCGAGCTTCCAGGGGACCCAGTACTTC.

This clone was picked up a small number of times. CDR3 amino acids: CASSLKLSSGNTIYF. Written as DNA, the CDR3 is TGTGCCAGTAGTCTTAAACTGAGCTCTGGAAACACCATATATTTT. The chain employs TRBV19 and TRBJ1-3; the D is unclear. Germline V gives CDR1 LNHDA, CDR2 SQIVND (reference sequence). V was cut by 5 bases and J by 0 bases, with 11 bases left in between. The CDR3 loop spans 15 amino acids.

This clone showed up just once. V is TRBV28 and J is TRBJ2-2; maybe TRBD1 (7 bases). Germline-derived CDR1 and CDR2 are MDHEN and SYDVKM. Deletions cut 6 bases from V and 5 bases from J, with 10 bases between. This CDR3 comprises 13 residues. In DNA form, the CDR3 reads TGTGCCAGCAGGCCAGGGGGGACCGGGGAGCTGTTTTTT. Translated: CASRPGGTGELFF.

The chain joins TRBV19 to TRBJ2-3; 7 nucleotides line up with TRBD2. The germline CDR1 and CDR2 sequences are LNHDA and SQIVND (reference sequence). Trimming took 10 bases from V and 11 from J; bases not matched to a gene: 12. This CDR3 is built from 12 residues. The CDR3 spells CATGLIAGLQYF. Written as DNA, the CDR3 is TGTGCCACCGGCCTAATAGCGGGCCTGCAGTATTTT. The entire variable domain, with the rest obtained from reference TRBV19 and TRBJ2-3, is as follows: DGGITQSPKYLFRKEGQNVTLSCEQNLNHDAMYWYRQDPGQGLRLIYYSQIVNDFQKGDIAEGYSVSREKKESFPLTVTSAQKNPTAFYLCATGLIAGLQYFGPGTRLTVL.

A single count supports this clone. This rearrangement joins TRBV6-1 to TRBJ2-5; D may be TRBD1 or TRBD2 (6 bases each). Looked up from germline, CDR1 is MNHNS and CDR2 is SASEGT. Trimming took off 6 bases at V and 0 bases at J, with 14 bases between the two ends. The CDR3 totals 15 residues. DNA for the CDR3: TGTGCCAGCAGCCTGAGGGGGGTGTACCAAGAGACCCAGTACTTC. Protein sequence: CASSLRGVYQETQYF.

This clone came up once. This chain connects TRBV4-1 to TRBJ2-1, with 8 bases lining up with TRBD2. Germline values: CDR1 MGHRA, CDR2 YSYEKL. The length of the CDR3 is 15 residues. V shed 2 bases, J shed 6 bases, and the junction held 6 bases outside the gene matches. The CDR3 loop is CASSQTLAAFNEQFF. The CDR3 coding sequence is TGCGCCAGCAGCCAAACACTAGCGGCCTTCAATGAGCAGTTCTTC.